These 7 T cell receptor beta chains originate from one sample sequenced in a study of low-dose radiotherapy and immunotherapy resistance in tumors. First-strand cDNA used TRAV- and TRBV-specific primers, covering alpha and beta chains. It was with a constant-region primer and a V-primer adapter that TCRs were amplified over roughly 19 PCR cycles. TCRdb analysed the reads with MiXCR anew, one entry per CDR3 protein. This sample carries some 60,000 distinct CDR3 sequences, approximately 26% of them seen once, and the ten largest clones take 6.5% to 8%. Time point indicated: before trial treatment. Sequences were derived from PBMCs, sampled before treatment. These receptors came from a male donor with rectosigmoid adenocarcinoma.

This clonotype was counted ten times or more. The J gene is TRBJ1-3, the V gene TRBV3-1; no definite D call. The CDR3 contains 14 residues. The V end lost 6 bases, the J end lost 0 bases, and 9 bases lay between the germline ends. CDR1 is LGHDT, CDR2 YNNKEL, per germline (reference sequence). The CDR3 region is CASRPTISGNTIYF. The CDR3 DNA reads TGTGCCAGCAGGCCCACGATCTCTGGAAACACCATATATTTT.

This clonotype has at least ten counts. The V call is TRBV12-3 or TRBV12-4, the J call TRBJ2-5; 8 bases are a match to TRBD1. This CDR3 has 14 residues. Losses at the gene ends were 5 bases for V and 2 bases for J; bases not matched to a gene: 4. DNA of the CDR3: TGTGCCAGCAGTAACAGGGGGAGGCAAGAGACCCAGTACTTC. Its translation is CASSNRGRQETQYF.

In this sample, this clonotype turned up many times. The chain has TRBV27 and TRBJ1-5, with D possibly TRBD1 on 6 matching bases. From germline, CDR1 is MNHEY and CDR2 SMNVEV (reference sequence). V lost 8 bases, J lost 7 bases, and 18 bases lay in between. This CDR3 is 14 amino acids long. Here the CDR3 reads CASGGGRGGQPQHF. In DNA form, the CDR3 reads TGTGCCAGCGGGGGGGGCAGGGGTGGGCAGCCCCAGCATTTT.

This clonotype appeared many times. V and J are TRBV7-2 and TRBJ2-7; possible D gene TRBD1, 6 bases. The CDR3 is made up of 14 amino acids. V was shortened by 5 bases and J by 3 bases, with 14 bases between the two germline ends. Germline V gene sequence: CDR1 SGHTA, CDR2 FQGNSA. For the CDR3, the DNA is TGTGCCAGCAGCCCCGGGACATCTAACTACGAGCAGTACTTC. Protein sequence: CASSPGTSNYEQYF.

This chain links TRBV5-1 with TRBJ2-1, with no clear D. The germline V and J ends were trimmed by 0 bases and 3 bases, with 7 bases remaining between them. CDR1 is SGHRS and CDR2 is YFSETQ in the germline V gene. The CDR3 has 14 amino acids. The CDR3 coding sequence is TGCGCCAGCAGCTTGGGGGATGTCTACAATGAGCAGTTCTTC. Amino acids: CASSLGDVYNEQFF.

This clonotype appeared many times. V usage is TRBV18 and J usage is TRBJ1-3, with D unresolved. V gave up 3 bases and J gave up 4 bases, with 7 bases separating them. The CDR3 runs 13 residues. Germline loops: CDR1 KGHSH, CDR2 LQKENI. The CDR3 region is CASSPSPGNTIYF. The CDR3 nucleotides are TGTGCCAGCTCACCGTCGCCGGGAAACACCATATATTTT.

There are many counts of this clonotype. V usage is TRBV14 and J usage is TRBJ2-3; no clear D. This CDR3 comprises 16 residues. Germline-derived CDR1 and CDR2 are SGHDN and FVKESK. Between the trimmed V and J ends, which lost 0 bases and 4 bases, there was a span of 14 bases. The CDR3 is CASSQDQGMWPDTQYF. The CDR3 bases are TGTGCCAGCAGCCAAGATCAAGGGATGTGGCCAGATACGCAGTATTTT. Looking up the rest from reference TRBV14 and TRBJ2-3 gives the full variable domain: EAGVTQFPSHSVIEKGQTVTLRCDPISGHDNLYWYRRVMGKEIKFLLHFVKESKQDESGMPNNRFLAERTGGTYSTLKVQPAELEDSGVYFCASSQDQGMWPDTQYFGPGTRLTVL.